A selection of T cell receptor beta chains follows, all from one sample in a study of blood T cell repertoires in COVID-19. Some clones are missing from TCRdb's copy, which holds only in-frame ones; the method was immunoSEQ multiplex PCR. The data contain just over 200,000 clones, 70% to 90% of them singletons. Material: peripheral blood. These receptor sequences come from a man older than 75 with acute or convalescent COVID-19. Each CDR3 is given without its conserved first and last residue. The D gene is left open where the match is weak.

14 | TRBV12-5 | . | ASGPPDTKNAYEQY
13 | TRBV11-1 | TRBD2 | ASRLLAGVTGELF
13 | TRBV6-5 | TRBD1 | ASSYSWTGANIQY
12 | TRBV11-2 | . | ASSRQLGTDTQY
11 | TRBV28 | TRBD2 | ASRVGGYNEQF
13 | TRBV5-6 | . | ASSLWGQSNNEQF
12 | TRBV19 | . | ASNPGVPGNTIY
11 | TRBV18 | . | ASSPSLGNTIY
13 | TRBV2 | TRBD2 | ASSESGRVTYEQY
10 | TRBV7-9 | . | ASSRAGSEAF
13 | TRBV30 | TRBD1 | AWSGRQGSGNTIY
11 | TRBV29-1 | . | SVEDRVSTEAF
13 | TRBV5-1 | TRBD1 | ASSSGQRNTGELF
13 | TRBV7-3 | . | ASSLNGGIGHEQY
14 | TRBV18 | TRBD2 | ASSPGSGRRIGELF
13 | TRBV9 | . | ASSSGEYVADTQY
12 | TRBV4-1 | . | ASSQDSRTDTQY
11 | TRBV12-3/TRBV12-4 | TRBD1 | ASSLDRGGQLF
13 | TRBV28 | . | ASSLRVVPPGELF
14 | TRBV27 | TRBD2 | ASSQLTSGSTYEQY
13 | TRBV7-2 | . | ASSFGGAGGNTIY
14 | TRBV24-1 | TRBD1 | ATSDLAGGTYNEQF
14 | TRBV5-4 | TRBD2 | ASSLTGTSWSNEQY
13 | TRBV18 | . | ASSRARTPNQPQH
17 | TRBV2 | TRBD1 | ASSEARPPGQRKKETQY
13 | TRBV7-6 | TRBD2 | ASSPGTSGSYEQF
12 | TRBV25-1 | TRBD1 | ASRQTGGRNTIY
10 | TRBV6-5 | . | ASGDRNEKLF
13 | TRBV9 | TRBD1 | ASSVEATGGREQF
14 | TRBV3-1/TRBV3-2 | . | ASSQGGGYSNQPQH
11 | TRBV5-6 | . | ASSLAGWNTQY
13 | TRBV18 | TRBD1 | ASSPGTGGDEKLF
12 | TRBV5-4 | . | ASSFGGPMDTQY
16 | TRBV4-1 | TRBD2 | ASSQVVLARTSYNEQF
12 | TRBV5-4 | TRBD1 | ASRRQGADETQY
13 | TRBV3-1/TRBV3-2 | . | ASSQVRVIGHEAF
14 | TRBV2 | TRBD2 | ASGPLGLAGPLGQY
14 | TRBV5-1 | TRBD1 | ASSFLPGQDTDTQY
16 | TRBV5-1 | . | ASSLVSPPSAAYNEQF
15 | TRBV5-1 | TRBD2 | ASSLGLAGANTGELF